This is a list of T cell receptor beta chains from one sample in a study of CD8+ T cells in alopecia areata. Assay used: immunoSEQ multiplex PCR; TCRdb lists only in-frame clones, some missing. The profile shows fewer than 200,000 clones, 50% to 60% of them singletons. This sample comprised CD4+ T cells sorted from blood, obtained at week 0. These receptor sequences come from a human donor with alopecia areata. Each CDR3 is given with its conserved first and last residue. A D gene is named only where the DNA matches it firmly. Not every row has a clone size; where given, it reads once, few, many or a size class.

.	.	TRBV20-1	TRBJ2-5	CSASLTETQYF	TGCAGTGCTAGCTTGACAGAGACCCAGTACTTC
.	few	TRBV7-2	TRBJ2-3	CASSLSSLTDTQYF	TGTGCCAGCAGCTTATCCTCCCTCACAGATACGCAGTATTTT
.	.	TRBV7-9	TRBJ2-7	CASSLGVGYEQYF	TGTGCCAGCAGCTTGGGGGTGGGCTACGAGCAGTACTTC
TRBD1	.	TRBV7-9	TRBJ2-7	CASSRGGTGGGEQYF	TGTGCCAGCAGCCGAGGTGGGACAGGGGGCGGCGAGCAGTACTTC
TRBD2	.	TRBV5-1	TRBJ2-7	CASSLGTSGAFVYEQYF	TGCGCCAGCAGCTTAGGAACTAGCGGGGCCTTCGTCTACGAGCAGTACTTC
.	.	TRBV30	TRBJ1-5	CAWSVGWALHF	TGTGCCTGGAGTGTAGGTTGGGCCTTGCATTTT
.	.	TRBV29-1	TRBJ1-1	CSVEDLRAEAFF	TGCAGCGTTGAAGATCTCCGGGCTGAAGCTTTCTTT
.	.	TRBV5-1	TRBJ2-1	CASSSGTPTLAEQFF	TGCGCCAGCAGCTCAGGGACACCCACTTTGGCTGAGCAGTTCTTC
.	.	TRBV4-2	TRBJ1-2	CASSQVGEYGYTF	TGTGCCAGCAGCCAAGTAGGGGAATATGGCTACACCTTC
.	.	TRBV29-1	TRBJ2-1	CSATAKLASDEQFF	TGCAGCGCCACAGCCAAGCTAGCTTCGGATGAGCAGTTCTTC
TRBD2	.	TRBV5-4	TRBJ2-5	CASSPWTSGGYQETQYF	TGTGCCAGCAGCCCCTGGACTAGCGGGGGGTACCAAGAGACCCAGTACTTC
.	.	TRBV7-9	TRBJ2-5	CASSLKETQYF	TGTGCCAGCAGCTTAAAAGAGACCCAGTACTTC
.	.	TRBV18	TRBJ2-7	CASSLAAGEQYF	TGTGCCAGCTCCCTCGCGGCGGGGGAGCAGTACTTC
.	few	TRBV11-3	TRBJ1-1	CASTRENTEAFF	TGTGCCAGCACCCGGGAGAACACTGAAGCTTTCTTT
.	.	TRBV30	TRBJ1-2	CAWSVLRGMGGYTF	TGTGCCTGGAGTGTACTGCGGGGAATGGGTGGCTACACCTTC
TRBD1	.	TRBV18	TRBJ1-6	CASSPRLTGDSNSPLHF	TGTGCCAGCTCACCAAGGCTTACAGGGGACTCCAATTCACCCCTCCACTTT
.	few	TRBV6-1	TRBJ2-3	CASRPPGTDTQYF	TGTGCCAGCAGACCCCCCGGGACAGATACGCAGTATTTT
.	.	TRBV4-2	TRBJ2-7	CASSRGRISYEQYF	TGTGCCAGCAGCCGGGGACGGATCTCCTACGAGCAGTACTTC
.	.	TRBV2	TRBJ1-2	CASSLGLANYGYTF	TGTGCCAGCAGTCTGGGTCTAGCTAACTATGGCTACACCTTC
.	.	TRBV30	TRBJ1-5	CAWSVRLNQPQHF	TGTGCCTGGAGTGTACGTTTGAATCAGCCCCAGCATTTT
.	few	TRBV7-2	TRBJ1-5	CASSPQTGSNQPQHF	TGTGCCAGCAGCCCGCAGACAGGATCCAATCAGCCCCAGCATTTT
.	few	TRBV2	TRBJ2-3	CASGILRTDTQYF	TGTGCCAGTGGGATCCTTAGAACAGATACGCAGTATTTT
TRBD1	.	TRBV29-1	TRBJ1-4	CSVSGGGEKLFF	TGCAGCGTATCAGGGGGCGGCGAAAAACTGTTTTTT
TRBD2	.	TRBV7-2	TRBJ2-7	CASSLIAGGSYEQYF	TGTGCCAGCAGCTTAATAGCGGGTGGCTCCTACGAGCAGTACTTC
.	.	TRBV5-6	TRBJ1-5	CASSRGQSFNQPQHF	TGTGCCAGCAGCCGCGGACAGAGCTTCAATCAGCCCCAGCATTTT
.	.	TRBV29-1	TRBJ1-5	CSVREHEGSSPQHF	TGCAGCGTTAGAGAACACGAAGGGTCATCGCCCCAGCATTTT
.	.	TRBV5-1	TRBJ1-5	CASCRDGNQPQHF	TGCGCCAGCTGCCGGGACGGGAATCAGCCCCAGCATTTT
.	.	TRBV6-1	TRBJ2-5	CASSLEVFETQYF	TGTGCCAGCAGCTTAGAGGTTTTCGAGACCCAGTACTTC
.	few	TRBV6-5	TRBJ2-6	CASSYLSSGANVLTF	TGTGCCAGCAGTTATTTGAGCTCTGGGGCCAACGTCCTGACTTTC
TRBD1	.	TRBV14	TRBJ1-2	CASRETGSYGYTF	TGTGCCAGCAGGGAGACAGGGTCCTATGGCTACACCTTC
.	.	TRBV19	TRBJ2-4	CASSMGGRDIQYF	TGTGCCAGTAGTATGGGAGGAAGGGACATTCAGTACTTC
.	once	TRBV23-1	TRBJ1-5	CASSQSPGNHQPQHF	TGCGCCAGCAGTCAATCACCGGGGAACCATCAGCCCCAGCATTTT
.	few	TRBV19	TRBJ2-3	CASSPGNTDTQYF	TGTGCCAGTAGTCCGGGAAACACAGATACGCAGTATTTT
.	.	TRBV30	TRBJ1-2	CAWSGEVYGYTF	TGTGCCTGGAGTGGAGAAGTCTATGGCTACACCTTC
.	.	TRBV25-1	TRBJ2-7	CASSESHEQYF	TGTGCCAGCAGTGAAAGCCACGAGCAGTACTTC
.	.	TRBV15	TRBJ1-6	CATSRDGGIPLPLHF	TGTGCCACCAGCAGAGATGGGGGAATCCCCCTTCCCCTCCACTTT
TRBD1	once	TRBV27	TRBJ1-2	CASSYGTDNYGYTF	TGTGCCAGCAGTTACGGGACAGATAACTATGGCTACACCTTC
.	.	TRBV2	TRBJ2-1	CASSERDYEQFF	TGTGCCAGCAGTGAACGGGATTATGAGCAGTTCTTC
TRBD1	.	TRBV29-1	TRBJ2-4	CSVGQGGDIQYF	TGCAGCGTGGGACAGGGAGGAGACATTCAGTACTTC
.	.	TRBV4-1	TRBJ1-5	CASSHTLRQVHQPQHF	TGCGCCAGCAGCCACACCCTCAGGCAGGTGCATCAGCCCCAGCATTTT
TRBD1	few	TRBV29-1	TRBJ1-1	CSVPGGTEAFF	TGCAGCGTTCCAGGGGGCACTGAAGCTTTCTTT
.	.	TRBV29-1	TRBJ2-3	CSGRSDTQYF	TGCAGCGGCAGATCAGATACGCAGTATTTT
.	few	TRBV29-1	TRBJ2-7	CSVDGPGADEQYF	TGCAGCGTTGACGGCCCGGGGGCCGACGAGCAGTACTTC
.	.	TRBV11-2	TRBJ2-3	CASSSRLGSDTQYF	TGTGCCAGCAGTTCCCGACTAGGGTCGGATACGCAGTATTTT
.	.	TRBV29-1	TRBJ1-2	CSVAANYGYTF	TGCAGCGTTGCGGCTAACTATGGCTACACCTTC
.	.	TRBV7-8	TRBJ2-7	CASRPAAGATYF	TGTGCCAGCAGACCCGCCGCGGGGGCTACGTACTTC
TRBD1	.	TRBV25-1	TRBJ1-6	CASSDHQGVNSPLHF	TGTGCCAGCAGTGACCATCAGGGGGTCAATTCACCCCTCCACTTT
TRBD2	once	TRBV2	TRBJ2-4	CASRASGLAGRNIQYF	TGTGCCAGCAGAGCTTCGGGACTAGCGGGGCGAAACATTCAGTACTTC
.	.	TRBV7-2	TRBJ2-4	CASSRQLGENIQYF	TGTGCCAGCAGCCGACAGCTGGGTGAAAACATTCAGTACTTC
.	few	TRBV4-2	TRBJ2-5	CASSQDMTYQETQYF	TGTGCCAGCAGCCAAGATATGACTTACCAAGAGACCCAGTACTTC
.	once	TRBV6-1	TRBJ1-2	CASSKRSYGYTF	TGTGCCAGCAGTAAGAGGAGCTATGGCTACACCTTC